Following are 30 T cell receptor beta chains from one sample sequenced in a study of cytomegalovirus exposure and HLA in healthy donors (dated by TCRdb to 2016 to 2017). Libraries were made using the immunoSEQ multiplex PCR assay. For the multiplex PCR, a mixture combining 60 forward primers for TCR Vbeta segments and 13 reverse primers for TCR Jbeta segments was used. TCRdb limited this immuneACCESS table to in-frame rearrangements with V and J called. A share of clones is missing; checked studies link under half to unresolved V genes, and the rest is unexplained. The sample profile shows over 150,000 clones; about 88% of them were found once. The top ten clones comprise over 2.5% of the sample. The sequencing sample was made of PBMCs. Every receptor here comes from a man aged 25-45 years in good health and CMV-seropositive.

The count of this clone is one. The chain recombines TRBV2 with TRBJ1-2; unclear D gene. Deletions cut 4 bases from V and 4 bases from J, with 13 bases between. The germline V gene has CDR1 SNHLY and CDR2 FYNNEI. This CDR3 contains 14 residues. The CDR3 DNA sequence: TGTGCCAGCAGTGGCGTCGGGAAGGGCTATGGCTACACCTTC. It specifies CASSGVGKGYGYTF.

This clone was observed a single time. The chain has TRBV28 and TRBJ1-4, with TRBD1 matching 7 bases. Germline trimming cut 7 bases from V and 1 base from J; bases unmatched to any gene: 3. The CDR3 loop spans 14 amino acids. The germline CDR1 and CDR2 sequences are MDHEN and SYDVKM. CDR3 amino acids: CASMGQITNEKLFF. The CDR3 nucleotides read TGTGCCAGCATGGGACAGATAACTAATGAAAAACTGTTTTTT. The whole variable domain, remainder taken from reference TRBV28 and TRBJ1-4, is DVKVTQSSRYLVKRTGEKVFLECVQDMDHENMFWYRQDPGLGLRLIYFSYDVKMKEKGDIPEGYSVSREKKERFSLILESASTNQTSMYLCASMGQITNEKLFFGSGTQLSVL.

This chain joins TRBV5-8 and TRBJ2-6; maybe TRBD1 (5 bases). V lost 6 bases and J 0 bases, leaving 16 bases between the germline ends. Germline V lookup: CDR1 SGHTS, CDR2 YDEGEE. The CDR3 sequence is 17 residues long. In DNA, the CDR3 is TGTGCCAGCACCCAAGACAGCCTCTACTCTGGGGCCAACGTCCTGACTTTC. Translated: CASTQDSLYSGANVLTF.

V gene TRBV11-3 combines with J gene TRBJ1-1, with D possibly being TRBD1 (5 bases). The CDR3 loop spans 14 amino acids. Germline V lookup: CDR1 SGHNT, CDR2 YENEEA. V was clipped by 7 bases and J by 5 bases, with 17 bases between them. CDR3 sequence (DNA): TGTGCCAGCACCCATGGGGGGTCGAAAACTGAAGCTTTCTTT. Translation: CASTHGGSKTEAFF.

The V gene is TRBV27, the J gene TRBJ2-5, with D possibly TRBD2 on 7 matching bases. The V end was cut by 2 bases, the J end by 1 base, with 8 bases between. Germline values: CDR1 MNHEY, CDR2 SMNVEV (reference sequence). The CDR3 loop spans 14 amino acids. The CDR3 here is CASSLGGAQETQYF. DNA of the CDR3: TGTGCCAGCAGTTTAGGGGGGGCCCAAGAGACCCAGTACTTC.

This sequence joins TRBV9 and TRBJ1-3; no clear D gene. V lost 0 bases and J 1 base, leaving 14 bases between the germline ends. Germline V gene lookup returns CDR1 SGDLS and CDR2 YYNGEE. CDR3 length: 17 residues. This CDR3 is CASSVEPLGLSGNTIYF. The CDR3 DNA sequence: TGTGCCAGCAGCGTAGAACCTCTTGGACTTTCTGGAAACACCATATATTTT. Full variable domain (missing parts from reference TRBV9 and TRBJ1-3): DSGVTQTPKHLITATGQRVTLRCSPRSGDLSVYWYQQSLDQGLQFLIQYYNGEERAKGNILERFSAQQFPDLHSELNLSSLELGDSALYFCASSVEPLGLSGNTIYFGEGSWLTVV.

This rearrangement joins TRBV4-3 to TRBJ1-1; no clear D. The CDR3 is 14 residues long. The ends were cut back, 4 bases at V and 1 base at J, with 10 bases in the middle. Germline V gene sequence: CDR1 LGHNA, CDR2 YSLEER. CDR3 nucleotides: TGCGCCAGCAGCCCAACGGGGTCGAACACTGAAGCTTTCTTT. Its translation is CASSPTGSNTEAFF.

J is TRBJ2-7 and V is TRBV6-5, with a tentative D call TRBD2 (5 bases). This CDR3 is 14 amino acids long. Germline-derived CDR1 and CDR2 are MNHEY and SVGAGI. The ends were cut back, 2 bases at V and 0 bases at J, with 8 bases in the middle. CDR3 sequence: CASSYGDYSYEQYV. As DNA, the CDR3 is TGTGCCAGCAGTTACGGAGACTACTCCTACGAGCAGTACGTC.

The chain links TRBV7-6 to TRBJ2-3; 7 nucleotides agree with TRBD2. This CDR3 contains 15 residues. Trimming at V came to 3 bases and at J to 4 bases, leaving 7 bases not matched to a gene. The germline CDR1 and CDR2 sequences are SGHVS and FNYEAQ. The CDR3 coding sequence is TGTGCCAGCAGCTTGGCGGGAGCGATACCAGATACGCAGTATTTT. Translation gives CASSLAGAIPDTQYF.

The chain links TRBV28 to TRBJ2-1, with 8 bases fitting TRBD2. The CDR3 has 14 amino acids. Germline trimming cut 4 bases from V and 7 bases from J; bases unmatched to any gene: 6. Per germline, CDR1 MDHEN and CDR2 SYDVKM. CDR3 DNA: TGTGCCAGCAGTTCCGGGACTAGTTCGAATGAGCAGTTCTTC. Protein: CASSSGTSSNEQFF.

Only one count was recorded for this clone. The chain joins TRBV4-1 to TRBJ1-3; TRBD1 is a possible D gene (5 bases). Trimming shortened V by 6 bases and J by 8 bases, and 11 bases separated the two germline ends. CDR3 size: 12 residues. Per the germline V gene, CDR1 is MGHRA and CDR2 is YSYEKL. CDR3 in amino acids: CASRGIGDTIYF. CDR3 in DNA: TGCGCCAGCAGAGGGATAGGGGACACCATATATTTT.

V usage is TRBV5-1 and J usage is TRBJ1-4, with no clear D. The CDR3 has 13 residues. V dropped 0 bases and J dropped 5 bases, with 5 bases sitting between them. Germline V gene sequence: CDR1 SGHRS, CDR2 YFSETQ. The CDR3 is CASSLDGNEKLFF. The CDR3 DNA sequence: TGCGCCAGCAGCTTGGACGGGAATGAAAAACTGTTTTTT.

This chain links TRBV10-3 with TRBJ2-1; maybe TRBD2 (5 bases). V was clipped by 1 base and J by 0 bases, with 10 bases between them. In germline, CDR1 is ENHRY, CDR2 SYGVKD. CDR3 size: 16 residues. The CDR3 nucleotides are TGTGCCATCAGTGAGTTCGGAGGAAGCTCCTACAATGAGCAGTTCTTC. It specifies CAISEFGGSSYNEQFF.

This chain joins TRBV10-1 and TRBJ2-1; TRBD1 matches at 7 bases. CDR1 is WNHNN and CDR2 is SYGVQD in the germline V gene (reference sequence). The junction had 14 bases not matched to a gene; V was cut back by 11 bases and J by 7 bases. The CDR3 has 14 amino acids. The CDR3 here is CAAQRDSYRNEQFF. Written as DNA, the CDR3 is TGCGCCGCCCAACGGGACAGCTATCGGAATGAGCAGTTCTTC.

J is TRBJ2-5 and V is TRBV29-1, with 10 nucleotides matching TRBD1. This CDR3 region has 14 residues. J was trimmed by 0 bases and V by 7 bases; bases with no gene match: 5. Germline loops: CDR1 SQVTM, CDR2 ANQGSEA. The CDR3: CSALDRGYQETQYF. CDR3 sequence (DNA): TGCAGCGCTTTGGACAGGGGGTACCAAGAGACCCAGTACTTC.

J is TRBJ1-2 and V is TRBV6-5, with 8 bases that match TRBD1. The junction had 8 bases not matched to a gene; V was cut back by 6 bases and J by 8 bases. This CDR3 has 13 amino acids. CDR1 and CDR2 (germline): MNHEY, SVGAGI. CDR3 in DNA: TGTGCCAGCAGCTTCCAGGGGGCGAGGGGCTACACCTTC. Residues: CASSFQGARGYTF.

Worth noting for this clone: Germline and junction disagree at one end, which may indicate a read error. J is TRBJ1-4 and V is TRBV7-9; D is unresolved. The germline V gene has CDR1 SEHNR and CDR2 FQNEAQ (reference sequence). The CDR3 totals 15 residues. CDR3 in DNA: TGTTCCAGCAGCTTGGCCCCCACAGAAAATGAAAAACTGTTTTTT. Its protein product is CSSSLAPTENEKLFF.

This chain joins TRBV5-1 and TRBJ2-1, with TRBD2 identical over 12 bases. The germline V gene encodes CDR1 SGHRS and CDR2 YFSETQ. V shed 5 bases and J 4 bases; nucleotides not matched to a gene: 7. CDR3 size: 16 residues. The CDR3: CASSPQLAGGYNEQFF. The CDR3 bases are TGCGCCAGCAGTCCTCAGCTAGCGGGAGGGTACAATGAGCAGTTCTTC. Variable domain in full (rest from reference TRBV5-1 and TRBJ2-1): KAGVTQTPRYLIKTRGQQVTLSCSPISGHRSVSWYQQTPGQGLQFLFEYFSETQRNKGNFPGRFSGRQFSNSRSEMNVSTLELGDSALYLCASSPQLAGGYNEQFFGPGTRLTVL.

This chain uses TRBV6-1 with TRBJ1-3; D may be TRBD1 (6 bases). The length of the CDR3 is 15 residues. The germline CDR1 and CDR2 sequences are MNHNS and SASEGT. V lost 7 bases to trimming and J lost 1 base, with 14 bases between them. DNA for the CDR3: TGTGCCAGCAAACCGGCAGGGGCTTCTGGAAACACCATATATTTT. This encodes CASKPAGASGNTIYF.

The chain carries TRBV7-9 and TRBJ2-5; a possible D gene is TRBD2 (5 bases). Trimming cost V 5 bases and J 1 base, with 8 bases left between them. Germline lookup yields CDR1 SEHNR and CDR2 FQNEAQ (reference sequence). The CDR3 consists of 13 residues. Here the CDR3 reads CASSPSGQETQYF. DNA of the CDR3: TGTGCCAGCAGCCCGAGCGGCCAAGAGACCCAGTACTTC.

This clone was recorded a few times. V gene TRBV7-8 combines with J gene TRBJ1-1; 8 bases map to TRBD1. CDR1 is SGHVS, CDR2 FQNEAQ, per germline. The CDR3 has 15 amino acids. V was pared by 4 bases and J by 3 bases, with 7 bases of the junction left unmatched. The CDR3 DNA sequence: TGTGCCAGCAGCTCTGGGACAGGACGAGACACTGAAGCTTTCTTT. Its protein product is CASSSGTGRDTEAFF.

This rearrangement joins TRBV5-1 to TRBJ1-2; D may be TRBD1 (6 bases). In germline, CDR1 is SGHRS, CDR2 YFSETQ. CDR3 length: 15 residues. Trimming pared 3 bases from V and 3 bases from J, leaving 15 bases between. Here the CDR3 reads CASSSPGAADYGYTF. The CDR3 DNA reads TGCGCCAGCAGCTCGCCAGGGGCCGCGGACTATGGCTACACCTTC.

The chain links TRBV7-2 to TRBJ1-6; possibly TRBD1 for D (5 bases). The length of the CDR3 is 14 residues. Trimming took 1 base from V and 7 from J, leaving 8 bases between them. In germline, CDR1 is SGHTA, CDR2 FQGNSA. This CDR3 is CASSLGQHNSPLHF. As DNA, the CDR3 is TGTGCCAGCAGCTTAGGACAGCACAATTCACCCCTCCACTTT.

The V call is TRBV9, the J call TRBJ2-1; TRBD2 matches 9 bases. V was clipped by 0 bases and J by 6 bases; unmatched bases: 1. Germline V gene data show CDR1 as SGDLS and CDR2 as YYNGEE. CDR3 length equals 14 residues. CDR3 protein: CASSVAREGNEQFF. The CDR3 DNA reads as TGTGCCAGCAGCGTAGCGCGGGAGGGCAATGAGCAGTTCTTC.

This chain links TRBV10-3 with TRBJ2-1; 8 bases are a match to TRBD2. V gave up 4 bases and J gave up 5 bases; unmatched junction bases: 10. This CDR3 spans 16 amino acids. Germline CDR1 and CDR2: ENHRY and SYGVKD. DNA of the CDR3: TGTGCCATCAGTGCCTTCCGGGAGGGCCTTGACAATGAGCAGTTCTTC. This encodes CAISAFREGLDNEQFF.

The chain employs TRBV5-4 and TRBJ2-4; tentative D call: TRBD1 (5 bases). CDR3 length equals 18 residues. V was shortened by 6 bases and J by 2 bases, with 24 bases between the two germline ends. Germline V gene data show CDR1 as SGHNT and CDR2 as YYREEE (reference sequence). This chain's CDR3 is CASTDDTSGQGPKNIQYF. In DNA, the CDR3 is TGTGCCAGCACCGATGATACCTCAGGGCAAGGGCCCAAAAACATTCAGTACTTC.

This rearrangement joins TRBV6-5 to TRBJ2-1, with D tentatively TRBD1 (6 bases). Germline V gene lookup returns CDR1 MNHEY and CDR2 SVGAGI. V was trimmed by 8 bases and J by 5 bases, leaving 19 bases between them. The CDR3 has 15 amino acids. CDR3 nucleotide sequence: TGTGCCAGCCAAAGGTTATCGGGACACAACAATGAGCAGTTCTTC. Protein sequence: CASQRLSGHNNEQFF.

The CDR3 loop is CASSSGQAYGYTF. CDR3 nucleotides: TGTGCCAGCAGCTCCGGACAGGCCTATGGCTACACCTTC. The chain carries TRBV5-6 and TRBJ1-2, with 7 bases fitting TRBD1. V was pared by 3 bases and J by 4 bases, with 3 bases of the junction left unmatched. The CDR3 is made up of 13 amino acids. Germline CDR1 is SGHDT and CDR2 is YYEEEE.

This chain connects TRBV1 to TRBJ1-2; the D call TRBD1 from the table was never checked on the DNA. TRBV1 is a recognized pseudogene. The CDR3 sequence is 20 residues long. The CDR3 sequence: CTSSQDLAASGTGAGYGYTF. Written as DNA, the CDR3 is TGCACCAGCAGCCAAGATTTGGCCGCTTCCGGGACAGGGGCGGGTTATGGCTACACCTTC.

The DNA for the CDR3 is TGTGCCACCAGCCCTGCCACTAGCGGGGTGTACAATGAGCAGTTCTTC. This translates into CATSPATSGVYNEQFF. This sequence joins TRBV15 and TRBJ2-1, with TRBD2 matching over 10 bases. V dropped 5 bases and J dropped 4; count of bases not matched to a gene: 8. The length of the CDR3 is 16 residues. Per germline, CDR1 LNHNV and CDR2 YYDKDF (reference sequence).